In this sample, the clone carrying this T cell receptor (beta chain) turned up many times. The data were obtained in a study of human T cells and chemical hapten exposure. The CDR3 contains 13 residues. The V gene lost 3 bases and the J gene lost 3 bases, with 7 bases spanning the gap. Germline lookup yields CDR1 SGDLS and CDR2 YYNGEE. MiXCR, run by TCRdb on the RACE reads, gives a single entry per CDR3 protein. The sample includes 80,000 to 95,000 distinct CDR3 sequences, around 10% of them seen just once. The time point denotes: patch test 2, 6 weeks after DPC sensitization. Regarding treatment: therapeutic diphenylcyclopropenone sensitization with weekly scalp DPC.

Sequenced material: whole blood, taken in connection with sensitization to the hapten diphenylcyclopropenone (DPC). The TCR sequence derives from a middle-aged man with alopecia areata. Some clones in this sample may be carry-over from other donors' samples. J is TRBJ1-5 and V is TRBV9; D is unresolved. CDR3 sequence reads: CASSAGFNQPQHF. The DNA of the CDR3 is TGTGCCAGCAGCGCGGGGTTCAATCAGCCCCAGCATTTT.